This TCR beta chain was documented in a study of blood T cell repertoires in COVID-19. Only in-frame clones appear in the TCRdb table, and some are missing; sequencing was by immunoSEQ multiplex PCR. The table shows roughly 100,000 clones, with roughly 80% occurring only once. V shed 6 bases, J shed 3 bases, and the junction held 8 bases outside the gene matches. CDR1 is MDHEN and CDR2 is SYDVKM in the germline V gene. This CDR3 is 15 amino acids long. The sequenced sample consisted of peripheral blood. The chain joins TRBV28 to TRBJ1-5, with 7 bases matching TRBD1. This sequence was found in a man older than 75 with active or convalescent COVID-19. As DNA, the CDR3 is TGTGCCAGCAGCGACCGGGACAGCAACAATCAGCCCCAGCATTTT. As protein: CASSDRDSNNQPQHF.